These 27 T cell receptor beta chains share one sample of origin, sequenced in a study of radiation and T cells in renal cell carcinoma. Time point defined: blood 2 weeks post-SBRT. Described treatment: 15 Gy SBRT to primary tumor, nephrectomy 4 weeks later. Sequencing used immunoSEQ multiplex PCR; TCRdb keeps in-frame clones, though not all of them. The sample shows 100,000 to 150,000 clones, 81% of them seen only once. Sequenced here: blood, sampled from a patient whose treatment included radiotherapy and nephrectomy. All receptors come from a man in his fifties or sixties with renal cell carcinoma.

The chain has TRBV4-2 and TRBJ2-3, with 7 bases that match TRBD2. From germline, CDR1 is LGHNA and CDR2 YNFKEQ. V shed 5 bases, J shed 6 bases, and the junction held 14 bases outside the gene matches. The CDR3 has 16 amino acids. In DNA, the CDR3 is TGTGCCAGCAGCGGGGAGGGGATTCCGACCACTGATACGCAGTATTTT. Amino acids: CASSGEGIPTTDTQYF.

Note on this clone: It is likely a read error, because the conserved phenylalanine at the end of the CDR3 is missing. No DNA is shown, since the ends of the CDR3 on it are uncertain; the CDR3 is the one TCRdb lists. V is TRBV12-5 and J is TRBJ2-7; the table's TRBD1 call for D was not verified on the DNA. A total of 11 residues make up the CDR3, ends included. Germline V gene sequence: CDR1 LGHNT, CDR2 FRNRAP. The CDR3 loop reads CASRGCRGHRA.

The chain carries TRBV7-2 and TRBJ2-1, with D unclear. Per germline, CDR1 SGHTA and CDR2 FQGNSA. The V gene lost 0 bases and the J gene lost 10 bases, with 10 bases spanning the gap. The CDR3 runs to 13 residues. CDR3: CASSLALEREQFF. The CDR3, as DNA: TGTGCCAGCAGCTTAGCGCTGGAGAGGGAGCAGTTCTTC.

The genes are TRBV4-1 and TRBJ1-3; D not certain. CDR1 is MGHRA, CDR2 YSYEKL, per germline. The germline V and J ends were trimmed by 9 bases and 0 bases, with 15 bases remaining between them. The CDR3 consists of 15 residues. CDR3 loop: CASQMGILSGNTIYF. CDR3 nucleotides: TGCGCCAGTCAAATGGGGATTCTCTCTGGAAACACCATATATTTT.

The V call is TRBV7-2, the J call TRBJ2-7, with 7 bases lining up with TRBD1. The CDR3 is 15 amino acids. Germline-derived CDR1 and CDR2 are SGHTA and FQGNSA. After removal of 5 bases from V and 4 bases from J, the junction contained 11 bases not matched to a gene. The CDR3 reads CASSVLQGRTYEQYF. The DNA of the CDR3 is TGTGCCAGCAGCGTACTACAGGGGAGAACATACGAGCAGTACTTC.

The rearrangement joins TRBV4-1 to TRBJ2-3; 13 positions agree with TRBD2. Germline loops: CDR1 MGHRA, CDR2 YSYEKL. The trim removed 4 bases at V and 8 bases at J, leaving 6 bases unmatched. This CDR3 has 15 residues. CDR3 residues: CASSLSLAGGPTQYF. DNA for the CDR3: TGCGCCAGCAGCCTCTCACTAGCGGGAGGGCCTACGCAGTATTTT.

CDR3 loop: CASSISTGRNQPQHF. The CDR3 DNA sequence: TGTGCCAGTAGTATTTCGACGGGGCGCAATCAGCCCCAGCATTTT. The rearrangement uses TRBV19 and TRBJ1-5, with a weak D call TRBD1 (5 bases). Deletions cut 3 bases from V and 2 bases from J, with 11 bases between. The CDR3 extends over 15 amino acids. Germline V CDR1 and CDR2: LNHDA, SQIVND (reference sequence).

V and J are TRBV11-3 and TRBJ2-7; the D is unclear. Germline assignment: CDR1 SGHNT and CDR2 YENEEA. Deletions cut 2 bases from V and 4 bases from J, with 12 bases between. CDR3 length equals 14 residues. CDR3 protein: CASSLSPASYEQYF. The CDR3, as DNA: TGTGCCAGCAGCTTATCGCCAGCCAGTTACGAGCAGTACTTC.

The rearrangement links TRBV9 to TRBJ1-1; D might be TRBD1 (5 bases). Germline loops: CDR1 SGDLS, CDR2 YYNGEE. V dropped 4 bases and J dropped 2 bases, with 12 bases sitting between them. The CDR3 consists of 14 residues. The CDR3 coding sequence is TGTGCCAGCAGCTCCCGGGACTATAACACTGAAGCTTTCTTT. Its protein is CASSSRDYNTEAFF.

The rearrangement uses TRBV10-3 and TRBJ2-5; 16 bases agree with TRBD2. The CDR3 contains 16 residues. With 11 bases clipped from V and 1 base from J, the junction kept 7 bases outside the gene matches. CDR1 and CDR2 (germline): ENHRY, SYGVKD. CDR3 protein: CAAKGLAGGAQETQYF. CDR3 nucleotide sequence: TGTGCCGCCAAGGGACTAGCGGGAGGGGCCCAAGAGACCCAGTACTTC.

The V call is TRBV18, the J call TRBJ1-1, with TRBD1 matching 10 bases. Germline V gives CDR1 KGHSH, CDR2 LQKENI. The J segment lost 11 bases and the V segment lost 2 bases, leaving 2 bases of the junction unmatched. The CDR3 consists of 12 residues. The CDR3 nucleotides are TGTGCCAGCTCACCAGACAGGGGGCAGGCTTTCTTT. Encoded protein: CASSPDRGQAFF.

This clone was seen once. V gene TRBV5-5 combines with J gene TRBJ2-7; D gene uncertain. Germline V gene lookup returns CDR1 SGHKS and CDR2 YYEKEE (reference sequence). The CDR3 is made up of 11 amino acids. With 2 bases removed from V and 6 bases from J, the gap between germline ends came to 6 bases. The CDR3 DNA is TGTGCCAGCAGCTTTCGTCGCGAGCAGTACTTC. Amino acids: CASSFRREQYF.

V usage is TRBV2 and J usage is TRBJ1-1; D is perhaps TRBD1 (5 bases). The germline CDR1 and CDR2 sequences are SNHLY and FYNNEI. The CDR3 is 14 amino acids. V gave up 7 bases and J gave up 0 bases, with 12 bases separating them. DNA for the CDR3: TGTGCCAGCACGGGGCGTGCCCTGAACACTGAAGCTTTCTTT. Translation gives CASTGRALNTEAFF.

The rearrangement joins TRBV5-4 to TRBJ1-2; 9 bases map to TRBD1. The CDR3 covers 15 residues. V dropped 1 base and J dropped 4; count of bases not matched to a gene: 5. Germline V lookup: CDR1 SGHNT, CDR2 YYREEE (reference sequence). For the CDR3, the DNA is TGTGCCAGCAGCTTGTGGGACAGGGCACCCTATGGCTACACCTTC. Translating it yields CASSLWDRAPYGYTF.

The gene calls are TRBV19 and TRBJ2-6, with 14 bases fitting TRBD2. The CDR3 is 18 amino acids. CDR1 and CDR2 from the germline V gene are LNHDA and SQIVND (reference sequence). The junction had 6 bases not matched to a gene; V was cut back by 8 bases and J by 0 bases. The CDR3: CASGTSGGSSSGANVLTF. CDR3 in DNA: TGTGCCAGTGGGACTAGCGGGGGTTCCTCCTCTGGGGCCAACGTCCTGACTTTC. The whole variable domain, filled in from reference TRBV19 and TRBJ2-6, reads DGGITQSPKYLFRKEGQNVTLSCEQNLNHDAMYWYRQDPGQGLRLIYYSQIVNDFQKGDIAEGYSVSREKKESFPLTVTSAQKNPTAFYLCASGTSGGSSSGANVLTFGAGSRLTVL.

The chain combines TRBV7-9 with TRBJ1-6; D call uncertain. The CDR3 has 13 residues. Germline V CDR1 and CDR2: SEHNR, FQNEAQ (reference sequence). The germline V and J ends were trimmed by 4 bases and 10 bases, with 11 bases remaining between them. CDR3 DNA sequence: TGTGCCAGCAGCTCTCCCCAAGGGTCACCCCTCCACTTT. This sequence encodes CASSSPQGSPLHF.

This clone was counted a few times. The rearrangement links TRBV19 to TRBJ1-5, with D uncertain. V gave up 6 bases and J gave up 4 bases, with 16 bases separating them. The CDR3 covers 15 residues. In germline, CDR1 is LNHDA, CDR2 SQIVND (reference sequence). The CDR3 nucleotides are TGTGCCAGTAGGGAGAGTCTAGGCGTTAATCAGCCCCAGCATTTT. It specifies CASRESLGVNQPQHF.

This chain connects TRBV5-1 to TRBJ2-1, with D uncertain. Germline-derived CDR1 and CDR2 are SGHRS and YFSETQ. The CDR3 length is 14 residues. V was cut by 4 bases and J by 2 bases, with 10 bases left in between. DNA of the CDR3: TGCGCCAGCAGCCCGGACGGAACCTACAATGAGCAGTTCTTC. Its protein product is CASSPDGTYNEQFF.

This clone was picked up one time. The gene calls are TRBV19 and TRBJ1-2, with 11 bases lining up with TRBD1. The CDR3 covers 13 residues. Trimming removed 3 bases from V and 7 bases from J; junction bases left unmatched: 1. Germline V gene lookup returns CDR1 LNHDA and CDR2 SQIVND (reference sequence). CDR3 in DNA: TGTGCCAGTAGTATCGGGACAGGGGGTGGCTACACCTTC. It encodes CASSIGTGGGYTF.

The genes are TRBV6-5 and TRBJ1-1, with D maybe TRBD1 (5 bases). CDR3 length equals 14 residues. Germline lookup yields CDR1 MNHEY and CDR2 SVGAGI. Trimming took off 0 bases at V and 3 bases at J, with 8 bases between the two ends. CDR3 bases: TGTGCCAGCAGTTACTCTGGGGCACACACTGAAGCTTTCTTT. Amino acids: CASSYSGAHTEAFF.

The chain has TRBV5-4 and TRBJ1-2; 10 nucleotides align to TRBD1. V was pared by 4 bases and J by 4 bases, with 7 bases of the junction left unmatched. The CDR3 has 15 amino acids. CDR1 and CDR2 (germline): SGHNT, YYREEE (reference sequence). CDR3 protein: CASSKTGQGFYGYTF. The CDR3 DNA reads TGTGCCAGCAGCAAGACGGGACAGGGGTTCTATGGCTACACCTTC.

The chain combines TRBV10-3 with TRBJ1-2, with D perhaps matching TRBD1 (5 bases). The germline gives CDR1 ENHRY, CDR2 SYGVKD. This CDR3 contains 15 residues. The V end was cut by 0 bases, the J end by 4 bases, with 12 bases between. The CDR3 nucleotides are TGTGCCATCAGTGAGTCGCGGGGGGGATCCTATGGCTACACCTTC. It translates to CAISESRGGSYGYTF.

The V gene is TRBV7-9, the J gene TRBJ2-3, with 7 bases matching TRBD2. CDR1 SEHNR and CDR2 FQNEAQ come from the germline V gene (reference sequence). The CDR3 is made up of 15 amino acids. V was clipped by 5 bases and J by 1 base; unmatched bases: 6. The CDR3 DNA reads TGTGCCAGCAGCCTACGGGGGGACGGCACAGATACGCAGTATTTT. Translation gives CASSLRGDGTDTQYF.

In this sample, this clone turned up once. The rearrangement uses TRBV15 and TRBJ2-1, with TRBD2 as a possible D gene (5 bases). V lost 0 bases and J lost 9, with 15 bases in between. Germline V gene sequence: CDR1 LNHNV, CDR2 YYDKDF (reference sequence). This CDR3 contains 15 residues. This chain's CDR3 is CATSRDRGSRGEQFF. CDR3 nucleotides: TGTGCCACCAGCAGAGATCGTGGGAGTAGAGGTGAGCAGTTCTTC.

The chain links TRBV19 to TRBJ2-7; D remains unclear. V dropped 4 bases and J dropped 2 bases, with 12 bases sitting between them. The germline CDR1 and CDR2 sequences are LNHDA and SQIVND (reference sequence). CDR3 length: 14 residues. This CDR3 is CASSRMGGTYEQYF. For the CDR3, the DNA is TGTGCCAGTAGTAGGATGGGCGGTACCTACGAGCAGTACTTC.

The chain carries TRBV7-9 and TRBJ1-2; no definite D call. Germline CDR1 SEHNR, CDR2 FQNEAQ (reference sequence). V was shortened by 5 bases and J by 1 base, with 8 bases between the two germline ends. The CDR3 has 13 residues. This CDR3 is CASSLGLNYGYTF. The DNA of the CDR3 is TGTGCCAGCAGCCTCGGACTTAACTATGGCTACACCTTC.

This clone showed up just a few times. The chain is built from TRBV19 and TRBJ1-4; 8 bases are a match to TRBD1. Germline values: CDR1 LNHDA, CDR2 SQIVND (reference sequence). V lost 5 bases and J lost 0; bases outside the gene matches: 5. The CDR3 spans 16 residues. CDR3 in amino acids: CASSLDRGATNEKLFF. For the CDR3, the DNA is TGTGCCAGTAGTCTCGACAGGGGCGCAACTAATGAAAAACTGTTTTTT.